Shown below are 21 T cell receptor beta chains from a single sample sequenced in a study of blood T cells in healthy people across ages. Together with a sample-barcoded 5' primer, a J-beta primer mix was included in a second PCR lasting about 6 to 11 cycles. TCRdb passed the 5' RACE reads through MiXCR, listing each CDR3 protein once. Of hundreds of thousands of distinct CDR3 sequences listed, 45% to 50% are singletons. The sample consisted of blood. Every receptor here comes from a woman aged 55-69 years in good health.

This clonotype came up many times. The chain has TRBV7-2 and TRBJ1-2, with 11 bases aligning to TRBD1. V shed 5 bases, J shed 9 bases, and the junction held 11 bases outside the gene matches. CDR3 length: 15 residues. Germline assignment: CDR1 SGHTA and CDR2 FQGNSA. The CDR3 is CASSPQGTGGIRYTF. Written as DNA, the CDR3 is TGTGCCAGCAGCCCGCAGGGGACAGGGGGTATCCGCTACACCTTC.

The chain couples TRBV5-1 to TRBJ2-7; 11 bases fit TRBD2. The CDR3 has 17 residues. Germline V gene lookup returns CDR1 SGHRS and CDR2 YFSETQ. The V segment lost 4 bases and the J segment 0 bases; nucleotides outside the gene matches: 9. CDR3 sequence reads: CASSGWGLAATSYEQYF. The DNA of the CDR3 is TGCGCCAGCAGCGGGTGGGGACTAGCGGCAACCTCCTACGAGCAGTACTTC.

This sequence joins TRBV20-1 and TRBJ2-5; TRBD1 aligns across 8 bases. The CDR3 contains 15 residues. Germline V gives CDR1 DFQATT, CDR2 SNEGSKA (reference sequence). Unmatched junction bases numbered 9, after V lost 3 bases and J lost 3 bases. The CDR3 bases are TGCAGTGCTAGTCTCTCGGACAGGGTGGAAGAGACCCAGTACTTC. Protein product: CSASLSDRVEETQYF.

The CDR3 protein is CAGSTFSGSHNEQFF. CDR3 in DNA: TGTGCCGGGTCCACGTTTAGCGGGAGCCACAATGAGCAGTTCTTC. The chain has TRBV28 and TRBJ2-1; 9 nucleotides line up with TRBD2. V was clipped by 11 bases and J by 5 bases; unmatched bases: 13. This CDR3 region has 15 residues. Germline-derived CDR1 and CDR2 are MDHEN and SYDVKM.

This clonotype was observed a few times. This chain links TRBV10-3 with TRBJ2-7; tentatively, D is TRBD1 (6 bases). Trimming removed 6 bases from V and 6 bases from J, with 15 bases in between. Germline lookup yields CDR1 ENHRY and CDR2 SYGVKD. CDR3 size: 13 residues. The CDR3 DNA follows: TGTGCCATCAGCTCAACAGGGTTGGGCGAGCAGTACTTC. Translation gives CAISSTGLGEQYF.

In this sample, this clonotype turned up a few times. This chain links TRBV7-3 with TRBJ2-5, with TRBD2 identical over 9 bases. The trim removed 4 bases at V and 1 base at J, leaving 4 bases unmatched. This CDR3 is 15 amino acids long. CDR1 and CDR2 (germline): SGHTA, FQGTGA. CDR3 nucleotides: TGTGCCAGCAGCTCGGGTAGCGGGAGCCAAGAGACCCAGTACTTC. Translating it yields CASSSGSGSQETQYF.

This clonotype has more than one count but fewer than ten. CDR3 in amino acids: CARARSVADTQYF. In DNA form, the CDR3 reads TGTGCCAGAGCGCGGTCCGTTGCAGATACGCAGTATTTT. V and J are TRBV6-5 and TRBJ2-3; D gene unclear. Germline V CDR1 and CDR2: MNHEY, SVGAGI. CDR3 length: 13 residues. The ends were cut back, 9 bases at V and 4 bases at J, with 14 bases in the middle.

This clonotype was counted at least ten times. This sequence joins TRBV5-6 and TRBJ2-5; 9 positions match TRBD2. V lost 4 bases, J lost 5 bases, and 9 bases stayed unmatched. This CDR3 contains 15 residues. In germline, CDR1 is SGHDT, CDR2 YYEEEE. In DNA form, the CDR3 reads TGTGCCAGCAGCGCCATAGCGGGAGAGAGGGAGACCCAGTACTTC. As protein: CASSAIAGERETQYF. The variable domain in full, with the rest retrieved from reference TRBV5-6 and TRBJ2-5, is DAGVTQSPTHLIKTRGQQVTLRCSPKSGHDTVSWYQQALGQGPQFIFQYYEEEERQRGNFPDRFSGHQFPNYSSELNVNALLLGDSALYLCASSAIAGERETQYFGPGTRLLVL.

The genes are TRBV30 and TRBJ1-1; D gene uncertain. Germline V gene lookup returns CDR1 GTSNPN and CDR2 SVGIG (reference sequence). Between the trimmed V and J ends, which lost 0 bases and 1 base, there was a span of 18 bases. This CDR3 is built from 17 residues. The CDR3 DNA reads as TGTGCCTGGAGTGTACGATACCGGCCCGACCCGAACACTGAAGCTTTCTTT. Residues: CAWSVRYRPDPNTEAFF.

This clonotype is a singleton in its sample. The chain combines TRBV2 with TRBJ2-5; D is perhaps TRBD2 (7 bases). The DNA end is more similar to TRBJ2-7, so the J call may be wrong. The CDR3 spans 16 residues. Germline V gives CDR1 SNHLY, CDR2 FYNNEI. The CDR3 spells CASSGGAGEVMNEQYF. The CDR3 region has the DNA TGTGCCAGCAGTGGGGGGGCGGGAGAGGTCATGAACGAGCAGTACTTC.

The chain carries TRBV28 and TRBJ2-3; a possible D gene is TRBD2 (6 bases). Germline V gene lookup returns CDR1 MDHEN and CDR2 SYDVKM. V was trimmed by 5 bases and J by 0 bases, leaving 18 bases between them. The length of the CDR3 is 17 residues. The CDR3 coding sequence is TGTGCCAGCAGTCCCCAACCGCGACTAGTTAGCACAGATACGCAGTATTTT. It specifies CASSPQPRLVSTDTQYF.

The rearrangement uses TRBV6-2 or TRBV6-3 and TRBJ2-7, with 8 bases identical to TRBD1. CDR3 length: 14 amino acids. The junction had 10 bases not matched to a gene; V was cut back by 5 bases and J by 7 bases. The germline V gene encodes CDR1 MNHEY and CDR2 SVGEGT. In DNA form, the CDR3 reads TGTGCCAGCAGTACCCACCGACAGGGGACGGAGCAGTACTTC. As protein: CASSTHRQGTEQYF.

The genes are TRBV7-3 and TRBJ1-2; tentative D call: TRBD1 (5 bases). Germline values: CDR1 SGHTA, CDR2 FQGTGA. V lost 5 bases, J lost 0 bases, and 10 bases lay in between. The CDR3 extends over 14 amino acids. In DNA form, the CDR3 reads TGTGCCAGCAGCCCAGGGTCCTCTAACTATGGCTACACCTTC. Its translation: CASSPGSSNYGYTF.

This clonotype has a handful of counts. The chain combines TRBV9 with TRBJ2-7; D is unresolved. CDR1 and CDR2 from the germline V gene are SGDLS and YYNGEE. Trimming removed 0 bases at V and 2 bases at J, with 12 bases between. The CDR3 consists of 15 residues. The DNA of the CDR3 is TGTGCCAGCAGCGTAGGCCCAGCCCTCACCTACGAGCAGTACTTC. Protein sequence: CASSVGPALTYEQYF.

This clonotype has only one observation. V usage is TRBV29-1 and J usage is TRBJ2-1; 15 bases fit TRBD2. Trimming at V came to 3 bases and at J to 3 bases, leaving 6 bases not matched to a gene. The CDR3 runs to 17 residues. The V gene's germline CDR1 is SQVTM and CDR2 ANQGSEA. The CDR3 region has the DNA TGCAGCGTTGAGGGACTAGCGGGAGGTAAAGGCTACAATGAGCAGTTCTTC. It encodes CSVEGLAGGKGYNEQFF.

This clonotype was seen a single time. The chain couples TRBV20-1 to TRBJ2-7, with 16 bases identical to TRBD2. This CDR3 is built from 19 residues. Germline loops: CDR1 DFQATT, CDR2 SNEGSKA (reference sequence). V lost 0 bases to trimming and J lost 7 bases; unmatched junction nucleotides: 15. CDR3 DNA sequence: TGCAGTGCTAGAGATTTCGGGACTAGCGGGAGGGGAGCCTACAATGAGCAGTACTTC. This gives the protein CSARDFGTSGRGAYNEQYF.

The V and J genes are TRBV4-2 and TRBJ2-2; D gene ambiguous. V was clipped by 0 bases and J by 3 bases, with 5 bases between them. The CDR3 runs to 14 residues. Germline V gene sequence: CDR1 LGHNA, CDR2 YNFKEQ. The CDR3 loop is CASSQDQDTGELFF. Written as DNA, the CDR3 is TGTGCCAGCAGCCAAGATCAGGACACCGGGGAGCTGTTTTTT.

This clonotype has a handful of counts. CDR3 sequence reads: CASSLGADRRFVEQFF. CDR3 nucleotides: TGTGCCAGCAGCTTAGGTGCGGATAGGAGATTCGTTGAGCAGTTCTTC. The V call is TRBV7-2, the J call TRBJ2-1, with D unresolved. The CDR3 length is 16 residues. V lost 1 base, J lost 9 bases, and 19 bases lay in between. The germline V gene encodes CDR1 SGHTA and CDR2 FQGNSA.

The chain links TRBV20-1 to TRBJ2-3, with TRBD2 as a possible D gene (5 bases). Germline V gene data show CDR1 as DFQATT and CDR2 as SNEGSKA (reference sequence). Trimming removed 5 bases from V and 0 bases from J, with 9 bases in between. The CDR3 contains 13 residues. The CDR3 sequence: CSAQDFSTDTQYF. The CDR3 coding sequence is TGCAGTGCTCAGGACTTTAGCACAGATACGCAGTATTTT.

This clonotype was seen a few times. The chain links TRBV4-3 to TRBJ2-5; D is possibly TRBD1 (5 bases). This CDR3 region has 15 residues. Deletions cut 0 bases from V and 5 bases from J, with 13 bases between. Germline assignment: CDR1 LGHNA and CDR2 YSLEER. CDR3 sequence reads: CASSQDWQGSETQYF. In DNA form, the CDR3 reads TGCGCCAGCAGCCAAGATTGGCAGGGCTCGGAGACCCAGTACTTC.

This clonotype showed up just a few times. This sequence joins TRBV5-5 and TRBJ2-7, with D perhaps TRBD1 or TRBD2 (5 bases each). V was shortened by 0 bases and J by 2 bases, with 12 bases between the two germline ends. The germline V gene has CDR1 SGHKS and CDR2 YYEKEE (reference sequence). This CDR3 is built from 15 residues. In DNA form, the CDR3 reads TGTGCCAGCAGCTTGGCCGGGGCCTACCCCTACGAGCAGTACTTC. It yields the protein CASSLAGAYPYEQYF.